The sequence of this T cell receptor beta chain was determined in a study of T cells in Graves' hyperthyroidism and ophthalmopathy. TCR beta CDR3 regions were amplified from RNA. Carried out on the TCR CDR3, a first-round RT-PCR used the HTBI primer set. TCRdb recomputed calls from the multiplex PCR reads with MiXCR, one row per CDR3 protein. Of fewer than 800,000 distinct CDR3 sequences listed, over 15% are singletons. V lost 1 base and J lost 0, with 10 bases in between. There are 15 residues in the CDR3. From germline, CDR1 is GTSNPN and CDR2 SVGIG (reference sequence). This clonotype originated in a man aged 18 to 35 with Graves' hyperthyroidism. The sequencing input was blood. The chain carries TRBV30 and TRBJ2-4, with D unresolved. The CDR3 sequence: CAWSAENLAKNIQYF. CDR3 DNA: TGTGCCTGGAGTGCCGAGAACCTAGCCAAAAACATTCAGTACTTC.